The entry below gives a single T cell receptor beta chain sequence along with its context. What it binds is unknown. The data were taken from a study of beta chain features in type 1 diabetes. As for the study in general: In age, gender and cell yields, patients were similar to healthy donors. Findings of the study overall: Across all four CD4+ subsets, people with type 1 diabetes showed modestly shorter TCRB CDR3s. When cDNA is sequenced, cells with high TCR expression could be over-represented. TCRB repertoires of naive, central memory and Treg cells appeared more similar among patients than among healthy donors.

cDNA synthesis used the whole RNA isolate, giving expressed TCRB sequences. TCRdb's table, derived via immunoSEQ multiplex PCR, lists solely in-frame clones and lacks some. The profile covers hundreds of thousands of clones, with over 10% appearing a single time and 0.0095% to 0.012% taken by the ten largest. The CDR3 extends over 14 amino acids. Germline loops: CDR1 SGHKS, CDR2 YYEKEE (reference sequence). The J segment lost 5 bases and the V segment lost 2 bases, leaving 6 bases of the junction unmatched. CD45RO/CCR7/CD25/CD127/CD95/CD27 staining was used to isolate CD4+ naive, central memory, regulatory and stem cell-like memory cells by sorting.

Sequencing was carried out using naive CD4+ T cells from blood. The receptor was derived from a woman under 30 with type 1 diabetes. The rearrangement uses TRBV5-5 and TRBJ1-2, with 7 bases lining up with TRBD1. In nucleotides, the CDR3 is TGTGCCAGCAGCTTCGGACAGGCGGTTTATGGCTACACCTTC. Amino acid sequence: CASSFGQAVYGYTF.